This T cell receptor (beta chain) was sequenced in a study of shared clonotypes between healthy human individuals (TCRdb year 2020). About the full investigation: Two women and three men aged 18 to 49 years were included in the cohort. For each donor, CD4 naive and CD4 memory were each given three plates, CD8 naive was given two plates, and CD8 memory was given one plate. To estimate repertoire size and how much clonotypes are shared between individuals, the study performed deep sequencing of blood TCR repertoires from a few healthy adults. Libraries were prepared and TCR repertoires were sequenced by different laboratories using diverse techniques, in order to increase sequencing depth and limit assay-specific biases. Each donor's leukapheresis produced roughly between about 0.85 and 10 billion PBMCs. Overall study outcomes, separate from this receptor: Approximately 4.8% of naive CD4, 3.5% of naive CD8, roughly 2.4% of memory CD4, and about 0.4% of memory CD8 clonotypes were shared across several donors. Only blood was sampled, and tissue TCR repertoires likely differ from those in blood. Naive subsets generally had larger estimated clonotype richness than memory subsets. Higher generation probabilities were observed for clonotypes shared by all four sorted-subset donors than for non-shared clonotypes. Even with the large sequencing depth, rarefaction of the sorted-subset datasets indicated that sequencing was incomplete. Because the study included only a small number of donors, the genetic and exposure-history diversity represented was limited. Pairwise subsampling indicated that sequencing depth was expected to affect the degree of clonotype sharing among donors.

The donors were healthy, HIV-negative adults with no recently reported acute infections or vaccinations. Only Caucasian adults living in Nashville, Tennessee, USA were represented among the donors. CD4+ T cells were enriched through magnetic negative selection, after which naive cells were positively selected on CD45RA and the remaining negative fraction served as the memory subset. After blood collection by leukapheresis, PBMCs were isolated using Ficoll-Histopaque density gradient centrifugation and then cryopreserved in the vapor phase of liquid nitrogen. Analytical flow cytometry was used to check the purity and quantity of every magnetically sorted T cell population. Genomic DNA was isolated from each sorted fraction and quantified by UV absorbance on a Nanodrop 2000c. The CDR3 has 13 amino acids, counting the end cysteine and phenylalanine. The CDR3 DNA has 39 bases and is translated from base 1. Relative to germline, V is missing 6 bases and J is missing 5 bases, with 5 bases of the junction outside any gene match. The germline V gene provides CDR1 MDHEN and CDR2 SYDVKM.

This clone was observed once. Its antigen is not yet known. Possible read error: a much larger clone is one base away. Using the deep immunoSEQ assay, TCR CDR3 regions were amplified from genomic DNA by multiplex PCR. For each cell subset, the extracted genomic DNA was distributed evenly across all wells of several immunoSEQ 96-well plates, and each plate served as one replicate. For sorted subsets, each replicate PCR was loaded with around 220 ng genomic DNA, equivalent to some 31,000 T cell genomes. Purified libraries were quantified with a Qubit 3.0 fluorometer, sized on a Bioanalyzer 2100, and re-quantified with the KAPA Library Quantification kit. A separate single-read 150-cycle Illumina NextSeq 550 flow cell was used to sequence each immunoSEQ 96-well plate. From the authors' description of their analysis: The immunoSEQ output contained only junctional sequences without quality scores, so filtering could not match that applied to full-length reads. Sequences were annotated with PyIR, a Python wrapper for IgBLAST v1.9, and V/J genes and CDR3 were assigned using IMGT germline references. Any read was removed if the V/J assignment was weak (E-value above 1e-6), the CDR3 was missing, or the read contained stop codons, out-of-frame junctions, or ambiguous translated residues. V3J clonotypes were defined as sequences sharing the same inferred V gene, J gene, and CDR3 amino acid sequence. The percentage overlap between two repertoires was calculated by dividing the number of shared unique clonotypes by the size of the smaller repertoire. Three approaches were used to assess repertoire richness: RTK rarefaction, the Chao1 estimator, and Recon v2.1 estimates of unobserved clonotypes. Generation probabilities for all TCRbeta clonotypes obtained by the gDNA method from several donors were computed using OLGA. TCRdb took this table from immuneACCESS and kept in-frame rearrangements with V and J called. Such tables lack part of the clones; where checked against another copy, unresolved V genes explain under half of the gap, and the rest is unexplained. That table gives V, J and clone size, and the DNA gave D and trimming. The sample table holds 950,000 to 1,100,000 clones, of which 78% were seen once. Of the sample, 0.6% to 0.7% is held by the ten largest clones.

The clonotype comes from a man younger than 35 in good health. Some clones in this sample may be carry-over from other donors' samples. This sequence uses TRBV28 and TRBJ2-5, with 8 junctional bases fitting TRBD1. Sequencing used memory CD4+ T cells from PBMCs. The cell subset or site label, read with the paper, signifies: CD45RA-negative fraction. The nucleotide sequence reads TGTGCCAGCAGCCTTAACAGGGGGGAGACCCAGTACTTC. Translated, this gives CASSLNRGETQYF.